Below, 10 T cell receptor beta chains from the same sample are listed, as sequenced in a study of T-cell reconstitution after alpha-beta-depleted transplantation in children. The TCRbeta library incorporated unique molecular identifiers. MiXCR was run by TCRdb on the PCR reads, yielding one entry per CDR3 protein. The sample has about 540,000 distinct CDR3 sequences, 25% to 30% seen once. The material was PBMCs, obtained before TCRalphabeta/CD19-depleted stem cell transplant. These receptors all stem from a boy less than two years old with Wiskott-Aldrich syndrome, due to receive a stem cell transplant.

CDR3 amino acids: CASGHIVGSLSYEQYF. The CDR3 DNA reads as TGTGCTAGTGGCCATATCGTCGGGTCCTTGTCCTACGAGCAGTACTTC. J is TRBJ2-7 and V is TRBV12-5; D remains unclear. V shed 6 bases and J shed 1 base, with 19 bases lying between them. The CDR3 has 16 amino acids. Germline CDR1 and CDR2: LGHNT and FRNRAP.

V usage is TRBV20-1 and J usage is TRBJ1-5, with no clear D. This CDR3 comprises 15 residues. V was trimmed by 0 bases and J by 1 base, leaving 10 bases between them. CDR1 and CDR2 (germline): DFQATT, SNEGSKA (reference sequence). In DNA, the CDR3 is TGCAGTGCTAGAGAGGCGGCCGGGAGCAATCAGCCCCAGCATTTT. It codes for CSAREAAGSNQPQHF.

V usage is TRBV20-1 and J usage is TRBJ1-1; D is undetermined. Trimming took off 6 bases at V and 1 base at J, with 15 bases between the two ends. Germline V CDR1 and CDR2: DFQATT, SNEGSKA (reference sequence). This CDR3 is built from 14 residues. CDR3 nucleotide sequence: TGCAGTGCGCAACTACAGCGTACGAACACTGAAGCTTTCTTT. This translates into CSAQLQRTNTEAFF.

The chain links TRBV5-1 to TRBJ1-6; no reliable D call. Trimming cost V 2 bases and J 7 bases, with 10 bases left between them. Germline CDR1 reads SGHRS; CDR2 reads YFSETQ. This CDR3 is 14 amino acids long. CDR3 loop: CASSFGLKNSPLHF. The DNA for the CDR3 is TGCGCCAGCAGCTTCGGACTGAAGAATTCACCCCTCCACTTT.

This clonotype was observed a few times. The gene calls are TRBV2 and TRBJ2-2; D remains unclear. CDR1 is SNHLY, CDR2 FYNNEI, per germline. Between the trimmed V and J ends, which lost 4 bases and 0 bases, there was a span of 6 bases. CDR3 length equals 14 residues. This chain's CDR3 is CASSGLSNTGELFF. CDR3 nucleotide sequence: TGTGCCAGCAGTGGGCTGTCGAACACCGGGGAGCTGTTTTTT.

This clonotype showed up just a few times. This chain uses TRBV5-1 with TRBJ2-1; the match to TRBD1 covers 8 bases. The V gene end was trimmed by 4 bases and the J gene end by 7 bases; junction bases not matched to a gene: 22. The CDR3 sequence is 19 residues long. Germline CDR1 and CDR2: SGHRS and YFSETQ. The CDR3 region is CASSPGQGLHGGTWNEQFF. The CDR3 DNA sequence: TGCGCCAGCAGCCCCGGACAGGGATTGCATGGCGGGACTTGGAATGAGCAGTTCTTC.

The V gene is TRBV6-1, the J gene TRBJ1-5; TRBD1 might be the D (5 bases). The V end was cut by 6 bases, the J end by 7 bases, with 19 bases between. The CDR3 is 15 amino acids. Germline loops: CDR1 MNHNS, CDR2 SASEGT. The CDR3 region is CASRPTQGSHQPQHF. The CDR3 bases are TGTGCCAGCAGGCCTACCCAGGGATCTCACCAGCCCCAGCATTTT.

This CDR3 reads CASSRLAGVPGQYF. CDR3 nucleotide sequence: TGTGCCAGCAGCAGACTAGCGGGAGTTCCCGGGCAGTACTTC. The chain couples TRBV12-3 or TRBV12-4 to TRBJ2-7; 12 positions match TRBD2. The V segment lost 6 bases and the J segment 9 bases; nucleotides outside the gene matches: 9. The CDR3 has 14 residues.

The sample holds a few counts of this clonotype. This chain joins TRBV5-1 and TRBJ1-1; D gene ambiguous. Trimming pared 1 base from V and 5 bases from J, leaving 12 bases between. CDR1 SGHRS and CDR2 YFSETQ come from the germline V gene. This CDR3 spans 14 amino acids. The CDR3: CASSLTGTGTEAFF. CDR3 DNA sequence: TGCGCCAGCAGCTTGACGGGAACGGGAACTGAAGCTTTCTTT.

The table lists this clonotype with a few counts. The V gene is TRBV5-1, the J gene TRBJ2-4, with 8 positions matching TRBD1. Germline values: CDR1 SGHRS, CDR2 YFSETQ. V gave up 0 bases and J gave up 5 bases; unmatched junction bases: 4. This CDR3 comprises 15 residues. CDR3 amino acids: CASSLAGGVQNIQYF. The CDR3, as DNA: TGCGCCAGCAGCTTGGCAGGGGGCGTACAAAACATTCAGTACTTC.